Listed below are T cell receptor beta chains from one sample, sequenced in a study of prognosis after radiotherapy for stage I lung cancer. TCRdb re-analysed the multiplex PCR reads in MiXCR, keeping a single row per CDR3 protein. The data contain more than 15,000 distinct CDR3 sequences, less than 55% of them seen just once; the ten biggest clones take up about two fifths. Material: PBMCs, obtained before or after stereotactic body radiation therapy (not recorded which). These receptors originate from a donor over 45 with non-small cell lung cancer. CDR3s include the opening cysteine and the closing phenylalanine or tryptophan. A row's size may be missing; if present it is once, few, many or a size class.

j_call: TRBJ1-5; v_call: TRBV28; clone_size: medium-sized; cdr3_aa: CASRQNQPQHF
j_call: TRBJ1-2; v_call: TRBV7-2; clone_size: few; cdr3_aa: CASSLGQAAGYTF
j_call: TRBJ1-5; v_call: TRBV20-1; clone_size: once; cdr3_aa: CSASKTQGDSNQPQHF
j_call: TRBJ2-3; v_call: TRBV6-9; clone_size: -; cdr3_aa: CASLLSAGRGDTQYF
j_call: TRBJ1-4; v_call: TRBV27; clone_size: many; cdr3_aa: CASSLYGGQLNEKLFF
j_call: TRBJ2-7; v_call: TRBV28; clone_size: medium-sized; cdr3_aa: CASNPPGSSYEQYF
j_call: TRBJ2-2; v_call: TRBV10-3; clone_size: -; cdr3_aa: CAIPTGARTGELFF
j_call: TRBJ1-1; v_call: TRBV6-4; clone_size: once; cdr3_aa: CASSFWNTEAFF
j_call: TRBJ1-2; v_call: TRBV28; clone_size: medium-sized; cdr3_aa: CASPNPQGNYGYTF
j_call: TRBJ1-2; v_call: TRBV18; clone_size: many; cdr3_aa: CASSQGQGGGYTF
j_call: TRBJ2-2; v_call: TRBV3-1; clone_size: many; cdr3_aa: CASSQTRVTGELFF
j_call: TRBJ1-3; v_call: TRBV29-1; clone_size: many; cdr3_aa: CSVESGNTIYF
j_call: TRBJ2-2; v_call: TRBV30; clone_size: -; cdr3_aa: CAWSLPNRDTGELFF
j_call: TRBJ2-1; v_call: TRBV7-2; clone_size: -; cdr3_aa: CASCDNPEVLAEYNEQFF
j_call: TRBJ1-1; v_call: TRBV4-2; clone_size: -; cdr3_aa: CASSQGTEAFF
j_call: TRBJ2-5; v_call: TRBV7-9; clone_size: many; cdr3_aa: CASSQNQKETQYF
j_call: TRBJ2-7; v_call: TRBV28; clone_size: many; cdr3_aa: CASTKTGLEYEQYF
j_call: TRBJ1-5; v_call: TRBV4-1; clone_size: -; cdr3_aa: CASSLTGVTLRGNQPQHF
j_call: TRBJ1-1; v_call: TRBV2; clone_size: -; cdr3_aa: CASSVYGLNTEAFF
j_call: TRBJ2-3; v_call: TRBV13; clone_size: many; cdr3_aa: CASSYGGASTDTQYF
j_call: TRBJ2-1; v_call: TRBV27; clone_size: -; cdr3_aa: CADLLSGSTSSYNEQFF
j_call: TRBJ2-2; v_call: TRBV5-1; clone_size: many; cdr3_aa: CASSLRGSNTGELFF
j_call: TRBJ1-2; v_call: TRBV20-1; clone_size: -; cdr3_aa: CSVDRSGFGYTF
j_call: TRBJ2-7; v_call: TRBV24-1; clone_size: few; cdr3_aa: CATSDLGGEQYF
j_call: TRBJ1-1; v_call: TRBV20-1; clone_size: -; cdr3_aa: CSVAGRDTEAFF
j_call: TRBJ2-7; v_call: TRBV6-1; clone_size: -; cdr3_aa: CANPGRVHSYEQYF
j_call: TRBJ2-7; v_call: TRBV6-5; clone_size: medium-sized; cdr3_aa: CASTGQGALSYEQYF
j_call: TRBJ2-3; v_call: TRBV20-1; clone_size: few; cdr3_aa: CSAPSGDRSTDTQYF
j_call: TRBJ2-3; v_call: TRBV6-1; clone_size: many; cdr3_aa: CASETREGTAQYF
j_call: TRBJ2-1; v_call: TRBV28; clone_size: -; cdr3_aa: CASIQGGSSYNEQFF
j_call: TRBJ2-7; v_call: TRBV27; clone_size: medium-sized; cdr3_aa: CASSPFNLYEQYF
j_call: TRBJ1-2; v_call: TRBV19; clone_size: medium-sized; cdr3_aa: CASEGQGASGYTF
j_call: TRBJ2-1; v_call: TRBV6-1; clone_size: medium-sized; cdr3_aa: CASSILAGGGNEQFF
j_call: TRBJ1-1; v_call: TRBV6-1; clone_size: -; cdr3_aa: CASSPGLGTEAFF
j_call: TRBJ2-2; v_call: TRBV7-9; clone_size: -; cdr3_aa: CASIPIGYGAGELFF
j_call: TRBJ1-2; v_call: TRBV6-2/TRBV6-3; clone_size: once; cdr3_aa: CASSEGGGGSRVYGYTF
j_call: TRBJ2-7; v_call: TRBV20-1; clone_size: -; cdr3_aa: CSAQLAGGSYEQYF
j_call: TRBJ1-4; v_call: TRBV20-1; clone_size: many; cdr3_aa: CSMSSVELFF
j_call: TRBJ2-7; v_call: TRBV2; clone_size: -; cdr3_aa: CASTQGQPSYEQHF
j_call: TRBJ2-2; v_call: TRBV27; clone_size: medium-sized; cdr3_aa: CASSYTQGSGELFF
j_call: TRBJ1-1; v_call: TRBV6-2/TRBV6-3; clone_size: -; cdr3_aa: CVTGSNTEAFF
j_call: TRBJ1-1; v_call: TRBV18; clone_size: many; cdr3_aa: CASSPDRRTEAFF
j_call: TRBJ2-1; v_call: TRBV19; clone_size: -; cdr3_aa: CASSIAGTGKGNEQFF
j_call: TRBJ2-7; v_call: TRBV3-1; clone_size: many; cdr3_aa: CASSQETRSYEQYF
j_call: TRBJ1-3; v_call: TRBV6-5; clone_size: medium-sized; cdr3_aa: CASSYSAGSSGNTIYF
j_call: TRBJ1-2; v_call: TRBV5-1; clone_size: -; cdr3_aa: CASSATGEGLYGYTF
j_call: TRBJ2-5; v_call: TRBV4-1; clone_size: many; cdr3_aa: CASRSWGREGETQYF
j_call: TRBJ2-3; v_call: TRBV28; clone_size: -; cdr3_aa: CASSFETSGISTDTQYF
j_call: TRBJ2-6; v_call: TRBV7-3; clone_size: many; cdr3_aa: CASSLFGANVLTF